This TCR beta chain was sequenced for a study of preoperative IRX-2 immunotherapy in early breast cancer. Treatment here: preoperative locoregional IRX-2 cytokine immunotherapy. Patients received preoperative, locoregional IRX-2 cytokine immunotherapy in a phase Ib study. From germline, CDR1 is SGHRS and CDR2 YFSETQ. This CDR3 is built from 19 residues. The V end was cut by 0 bases, the J end by 0 bases, with 22 bases between. Clones were read by immunoSEQ multiplex PCR, and TCRdb kept only the in-frame ones, dropping some. The repertoire has 30,000 to 45,000 clones, 65% to 90% of them found once; the top ten carry around 1.4%.

The receptor was isolated from a human donor with breast cancer. Here the sequenced sample was lymph node tissue, taken after IRX-2 immunotherapy. The V gene is TRBV5-1, the J gene TRBJ2-7; no clear D. The DNA for the CDR3 is TGCGCCAGCAGCTTGGATATTTCTTCGCTGACACCACGCTCCTACGAGCAGTACTTC. Translated, it gives CASSLDISSLTPRSYEQYF.